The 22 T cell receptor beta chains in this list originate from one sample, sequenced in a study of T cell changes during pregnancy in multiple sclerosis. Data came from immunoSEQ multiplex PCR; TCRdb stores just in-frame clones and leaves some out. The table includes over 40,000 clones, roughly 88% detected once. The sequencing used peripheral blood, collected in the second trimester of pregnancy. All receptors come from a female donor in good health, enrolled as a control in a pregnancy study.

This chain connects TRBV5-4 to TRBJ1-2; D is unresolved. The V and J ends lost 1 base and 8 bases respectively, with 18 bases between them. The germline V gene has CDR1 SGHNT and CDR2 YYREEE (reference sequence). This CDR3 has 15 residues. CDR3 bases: TGTGCCAGCAGCTTGTCCGGGGAAGTTTCTGGCGGCTACACCTTC. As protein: CASSLSGEVSGGYTF.

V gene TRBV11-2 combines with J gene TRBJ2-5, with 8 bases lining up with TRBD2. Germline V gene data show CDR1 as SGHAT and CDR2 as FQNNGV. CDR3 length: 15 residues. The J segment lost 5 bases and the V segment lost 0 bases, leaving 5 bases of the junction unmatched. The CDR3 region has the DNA TGTGCCAGCAGCTTAGACAGCGGGGGCGAGGAGACCCAGTACTTC. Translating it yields CASSLDSGGEETQYF.

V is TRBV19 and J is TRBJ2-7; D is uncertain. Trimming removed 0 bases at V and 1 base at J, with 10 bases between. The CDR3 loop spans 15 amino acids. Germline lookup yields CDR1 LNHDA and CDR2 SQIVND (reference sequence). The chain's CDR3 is CASSIEVGGSYEQYF. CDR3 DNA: TGTGCCAGTAGTATAGAAGTCGGCGGTTCCTACGAGCAGTACTTC.

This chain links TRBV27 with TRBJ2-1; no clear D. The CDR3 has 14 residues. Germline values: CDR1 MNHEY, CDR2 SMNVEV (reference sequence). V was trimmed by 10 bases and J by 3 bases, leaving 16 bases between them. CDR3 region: CAIGLVGGYNEQFF. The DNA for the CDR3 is TGTGCCATTGGGCTGGTTGGTGGCTACAATGAGCAGTTCTTC.

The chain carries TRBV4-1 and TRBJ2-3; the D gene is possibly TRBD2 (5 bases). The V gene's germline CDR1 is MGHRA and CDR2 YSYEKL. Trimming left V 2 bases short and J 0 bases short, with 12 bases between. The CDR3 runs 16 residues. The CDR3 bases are TGCGCCAGCAGCCAACATGAGGGCTCTAGCACAGATACGCAGTATTTT. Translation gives CASSQHEGSSTDTQYF.

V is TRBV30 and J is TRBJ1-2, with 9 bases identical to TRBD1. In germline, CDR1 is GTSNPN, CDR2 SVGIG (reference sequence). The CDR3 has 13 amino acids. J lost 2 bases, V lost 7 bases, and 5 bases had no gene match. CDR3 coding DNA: TGTGCCTACCGGGACAGGGTAAACTATGGCTACACCTTC. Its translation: CAYRDRVNYGYTF.

The CDR3 protein is CASSIVGRDYGYTF. The DNA for the CDR3 is TGTGCCAGTAGTATTGTGGGCAGAGACTATGGCTACACCTTC. The genes are TRBV19 and TRBJ1-2; no clear D. Germline V CDR1 and CDR2: LNHDA, SQIVND (reference sequence). The germline V and J ends were trimmed by 3 bases and 3 bases, with 11 bases remaining between them. The CDR3 has 14 amino acids.

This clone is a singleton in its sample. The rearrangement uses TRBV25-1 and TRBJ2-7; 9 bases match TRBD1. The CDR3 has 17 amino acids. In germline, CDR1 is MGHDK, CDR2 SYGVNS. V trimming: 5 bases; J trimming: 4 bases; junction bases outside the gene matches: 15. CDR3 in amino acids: CASSPSGGQGKGYEQYF. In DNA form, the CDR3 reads TGTGCCAGCAGTCCCTCGGGGGGACAGGGAAAGGGGTACGAGCAGTACTTC.

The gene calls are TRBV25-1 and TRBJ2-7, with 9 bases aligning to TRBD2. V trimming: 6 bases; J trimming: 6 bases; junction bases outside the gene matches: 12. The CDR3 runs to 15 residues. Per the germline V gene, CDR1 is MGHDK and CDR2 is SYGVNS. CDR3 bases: TGTGCCAGCAGGGCGGGGGGGGTTCAAGCTCGCGAGCAGTACTTC. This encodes CASRAGGVQAREQYF.

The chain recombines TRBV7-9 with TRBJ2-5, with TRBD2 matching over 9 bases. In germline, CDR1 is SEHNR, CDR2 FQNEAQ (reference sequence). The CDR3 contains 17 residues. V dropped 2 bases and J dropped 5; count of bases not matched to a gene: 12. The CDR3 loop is CASSLWDGGGAGETQYF. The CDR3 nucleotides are TGTGCCAGCAGCTTATGGGACGGCGGGGGGGCTGGTGAGACCCAGTACTTC.

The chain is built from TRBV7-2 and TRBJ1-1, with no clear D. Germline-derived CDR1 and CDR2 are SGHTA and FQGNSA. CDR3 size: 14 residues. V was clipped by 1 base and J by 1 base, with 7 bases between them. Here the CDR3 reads CASSLGRGNTEAFF. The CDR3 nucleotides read TGTGCCAGCAGCTTAGGGAGAGGGAACACTGAAGCTTTCTTT.

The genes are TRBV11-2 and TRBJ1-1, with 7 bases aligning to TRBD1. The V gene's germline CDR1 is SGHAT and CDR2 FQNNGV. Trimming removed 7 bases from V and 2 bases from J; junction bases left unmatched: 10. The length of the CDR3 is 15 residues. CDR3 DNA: TGTGCCAGCACTCCGACCACAGGGGCTAACACTGAAGCTTTCTTT. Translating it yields CASTPTTGANTEAFF.

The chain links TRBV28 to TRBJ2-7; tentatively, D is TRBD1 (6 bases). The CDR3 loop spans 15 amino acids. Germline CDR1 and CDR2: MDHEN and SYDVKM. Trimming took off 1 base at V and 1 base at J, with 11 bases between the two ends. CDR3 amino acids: CASSLLGQPSYEQYF. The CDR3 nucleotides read TGTGCCAGCAGTTTATTAGGACAGCCGTCCTACGAGCAGTACTTC.

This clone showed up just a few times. CDR3 nucleotide sequence: TGTGCCAGCAGGACTAGCGGGAGGTCGAATGAGCAGTTCTTC. Its translation is CASRTSGRSNEQFF. J is TRBJ2-1 and V is TRBV6-1, with 13 bases aligning to TRBD2. The V gene end was trimmed by 6 bases and the J gene end by 7 bases; junction bases not matched to a gene: 3. The CDR3 length is 14 residues. CDR1 and CDR2 (germline): MNHNS, SASEGT.

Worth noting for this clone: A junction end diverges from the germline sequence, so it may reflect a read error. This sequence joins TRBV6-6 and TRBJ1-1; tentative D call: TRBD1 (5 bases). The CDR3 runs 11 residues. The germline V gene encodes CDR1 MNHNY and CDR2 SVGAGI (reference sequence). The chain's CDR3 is CASSLAGRNVF. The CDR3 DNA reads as TGTGCCAGCAGTCTGGCAGGGAGGAATGTCTTT.

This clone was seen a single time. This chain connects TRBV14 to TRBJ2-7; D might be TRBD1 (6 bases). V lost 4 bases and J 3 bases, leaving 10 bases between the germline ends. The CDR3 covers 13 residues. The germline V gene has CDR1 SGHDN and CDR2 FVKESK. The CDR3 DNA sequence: TGTGCCAGCAGCCCCTCGACAGGCTACGAGCAGTACTTC. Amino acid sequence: CASSPSTGYEQYF.

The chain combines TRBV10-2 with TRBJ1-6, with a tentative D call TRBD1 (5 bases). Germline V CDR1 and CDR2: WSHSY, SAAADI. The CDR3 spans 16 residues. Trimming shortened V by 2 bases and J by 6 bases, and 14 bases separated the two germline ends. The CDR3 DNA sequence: TGCGCCAGCAGTGAGGTCCCGGGGGGAGGTAATTCACCCCTCCACTTT. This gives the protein CASSEVPGGGNSPLHF.

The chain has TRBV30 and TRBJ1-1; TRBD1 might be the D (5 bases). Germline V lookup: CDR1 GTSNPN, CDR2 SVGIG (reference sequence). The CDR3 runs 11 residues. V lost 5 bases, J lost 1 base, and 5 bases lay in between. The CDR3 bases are TGTGCCTGGGGACAGAACACTGAAGCTTTCTTT. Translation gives CAWGQNTEAFF. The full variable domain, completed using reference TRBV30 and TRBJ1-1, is SQTIHQWPATLVQPVGSPLSLECTVEGTSNPNLYWYRQAAGRGLQLLFYSVGIGQISSEVPQNLSASRPQDRQFILSSKKLLLSDSGFYLCAWGQNTEAFFGQGTRLTVV.

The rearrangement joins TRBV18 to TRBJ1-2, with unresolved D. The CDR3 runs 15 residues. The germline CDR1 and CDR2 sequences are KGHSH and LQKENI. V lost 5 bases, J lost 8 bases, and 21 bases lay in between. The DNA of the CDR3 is TGTGCCAGCTCATCATCGGGGTCGGCCCTTGAGGGCTACACCTTC. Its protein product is CASSSSGSALEGYTF.

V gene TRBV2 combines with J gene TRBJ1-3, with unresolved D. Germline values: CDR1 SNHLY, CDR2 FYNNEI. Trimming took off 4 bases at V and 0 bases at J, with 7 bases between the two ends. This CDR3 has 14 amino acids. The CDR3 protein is CASSGRVSGNTIYF. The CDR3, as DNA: TGTGCCAGCAGTGGACGGGTCTCTGGAAACACCATATATTTT.

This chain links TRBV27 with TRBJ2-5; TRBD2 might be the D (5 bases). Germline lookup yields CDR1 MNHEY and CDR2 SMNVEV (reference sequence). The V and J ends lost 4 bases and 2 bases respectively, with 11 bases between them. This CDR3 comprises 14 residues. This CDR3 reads CASSSLAGQETQYF. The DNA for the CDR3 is TGTGCCAGCAGTTCCCTGGCGGGTCAAGAGACCCAGTACTTC.

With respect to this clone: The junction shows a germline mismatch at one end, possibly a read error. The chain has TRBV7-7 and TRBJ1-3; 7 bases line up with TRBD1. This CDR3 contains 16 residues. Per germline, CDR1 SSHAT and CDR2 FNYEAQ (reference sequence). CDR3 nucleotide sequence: TGTGCTAGCAGCTTAGGGGACAGCCGTTCTGGAAACACCATATATTTT. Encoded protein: CASSLGDSRSGNTIYF.